These T cell receptor beta chains were read from a single sample in a study of T-cell memory formation after mild COVID-19. TCRdb itself ran the 5' RACE reads through MiXCR, one entry per CDR3 protein. The table includes roughly 310,000 distinct CDR3 sequences, 15% to 20% detected once. Sequencing input: PBMCs or a T cell subset sorted from them (not recorded which). Source of these receptors: a man in his late teens or twenties who had mild COVID-19 (a few samples of this study predate the infection). Cell type and time point are not known. Both conserved end residues are part of each CDR3. D genes are given only for firm matches. Clone sizes are given selectively: once, few, many, or a class where the clone is expanded.

TRBJ2-1 TRBV10-3 - - TGTGCCATCAGTCCAGACATATACGCCTACAATGAGCAGTTCTTC CAISPDIYAYNEQFF
TRBJ2-5 TRBV29-1 - - TGCAGCGTTGCGCACAACGGGAGAGAGACCCAGTACTTC CSVAHNGRETQYF
TRBJ2-1 TRBV11-2 - - TGTGCCAGCAGCCCGCTGCGACAATACAATGAGCAGTTCTTC CASSPLRQYNEQFF
TRBJ2-2 TRBV6-5 TRBD1 few TGTGCCAGCAGTTACCGGCAGGGGGTAACCGGGGAGCTGTTTTTT CASSYRQGVTGELFF
TRBJ2-4 TRBV6-2/TRBV6-3 TRBD1 - TGTGCCAGCAGTTGGGACAGGAGCTACATTCAGTACTTC CASSWDRSYIQYF
TRBJ2-1 TRBV3-1 - many TGTGCCAGCAGCCAAGGGCTAGAGGGCAATGAGCAGTTCTTC CASSQGLEGNEQFF
TRBJ2-5 TRBV7-3 - - TGTGCCAGCAGCTGGGACGTCCAAGAGACCCAGTACTTC CASSWDVQETQYF
TRBJ1-4 TRBV12-3/TRBV12-4 - few TGTGCCAGCAGTTTAGGCGGAGAACCTGCAACTAATGAAAAACTGTTTTTT CASSLGGEPATNEKLFF
TRBJ2-3 TRBV19 - few TGTGCCAGCTCGGCGGGACTCAACACAGATACGCAGTATTTT CASSAGLNTDTQYF
TRBJ2-7 TRBV3-1 - many TGTGCCAGCAGCGACAGCGCCGGGGGTCACGAGCAGTACTTC CASSDSAGGHEQYF
TRBJ2-3 TRBV12-3/TRBV12-4 TRBD2 - TGTGCCAGCATACTAGCGGGGGCCGCAGATACGCAGTATTTT CASILAGAADTQYF
TRBJ2-7 TRBV20-1 TRBD1 - TGCAGTGCTAGTTCCGCCGGGACAGGGCTCTCCTACGAGCAGTACTTC CSASSAGTGLSYEQYF
TRBJ2-2 TRBV20-1 - - TGCAGTGCTAGAGCTTGGAGGGGGCCAAACACCGGGGAGCTGTTTTTT CSARAWRGPNTGELFF
TRBJ2-2 TRBV6-2/TRBV6-3 - - TGTGCCAGCAGTTTGTGGCAGGCGTCAGGCACCGGGGAGCTGTTTTTT CASSLWQASGTGELFF
TRBJ2-3 TRBV6-5 TRBD1 - TGTGCCAGCAGATTGGGACAGGGGGCACCGGATACGCAGTATTTT CASRLGQGAPDTQYF
TRBJ1-3 TRBV12-3/TRBV12-4 - - TGTGCCAGCATGGTCAACACCATATATTTT CASMVNTIYF